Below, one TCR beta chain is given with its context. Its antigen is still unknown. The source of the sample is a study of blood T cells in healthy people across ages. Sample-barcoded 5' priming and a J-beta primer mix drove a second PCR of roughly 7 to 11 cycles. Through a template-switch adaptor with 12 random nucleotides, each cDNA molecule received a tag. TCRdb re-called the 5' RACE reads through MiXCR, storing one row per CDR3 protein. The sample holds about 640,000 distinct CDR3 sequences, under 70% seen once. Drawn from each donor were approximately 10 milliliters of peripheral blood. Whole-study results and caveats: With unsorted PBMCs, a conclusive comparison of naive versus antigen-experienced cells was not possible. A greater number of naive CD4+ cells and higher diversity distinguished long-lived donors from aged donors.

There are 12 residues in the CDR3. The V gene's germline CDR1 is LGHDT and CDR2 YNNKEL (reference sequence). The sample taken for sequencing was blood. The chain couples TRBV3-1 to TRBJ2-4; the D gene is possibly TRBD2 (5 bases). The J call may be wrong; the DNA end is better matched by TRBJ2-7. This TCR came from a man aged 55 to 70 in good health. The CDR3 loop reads CASSPGKAEQYF. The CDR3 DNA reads TGTGCCAGCAGCCCGGGGAAAGCCGAGCAGTACTTC.